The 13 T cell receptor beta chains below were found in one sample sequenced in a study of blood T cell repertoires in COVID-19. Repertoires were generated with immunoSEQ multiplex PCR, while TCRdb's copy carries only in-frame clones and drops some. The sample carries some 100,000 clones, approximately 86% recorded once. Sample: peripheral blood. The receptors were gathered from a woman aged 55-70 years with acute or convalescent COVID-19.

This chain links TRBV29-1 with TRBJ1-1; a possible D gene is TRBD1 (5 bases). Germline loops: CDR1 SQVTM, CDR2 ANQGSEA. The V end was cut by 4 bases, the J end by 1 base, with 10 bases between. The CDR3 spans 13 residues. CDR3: CSVARTTNTEAFF. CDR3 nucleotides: TGCAGCGTTGCCCGGACAACGAACACTGAAGCTTTCTTT.

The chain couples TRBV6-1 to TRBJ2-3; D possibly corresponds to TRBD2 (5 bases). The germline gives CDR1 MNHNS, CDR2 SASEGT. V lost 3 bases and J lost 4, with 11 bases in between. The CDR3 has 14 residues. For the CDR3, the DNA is TGTGCCAGCAGTGACCGGAGGTGGGCAGATACGCAGTATTTT. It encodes CASSDRRWADTQYF.

The CDR3 DNA reads as TGTGCCAGCAGTGTGGAGGTGCACACCGGGGAGCTGTTTTTT. Translated, it gives CASSVEVHTGELFF. The V and J genes are TRBV2 and TRBJ2-2; perhaps TRBD2 as D (5 bases). Deletions cut 4 bases from V and 3 bases from J, with 9 bases between. The CDR3 is 14 amino acids. Germline lookup yields CDR1 SNHLY and CDR2 FYNNEI.

CDR3 sequence (DNA): TGTGCCAGCAAAGGGCAGGGTTACTACGAGCAGTACTTC. Its protein is CASKGQGYYEQYF. This chain joins TRBV6-5 and TRBJ2-7, with a weak D call TRBD1 (5 bases). V was shortened by 7 bases and J by 3 bases, with 13 bases between the two germline ends. Germline CDR1 reads MNHEY; CDR2 reads SVGAGI. The CDR3 has 13 residues.

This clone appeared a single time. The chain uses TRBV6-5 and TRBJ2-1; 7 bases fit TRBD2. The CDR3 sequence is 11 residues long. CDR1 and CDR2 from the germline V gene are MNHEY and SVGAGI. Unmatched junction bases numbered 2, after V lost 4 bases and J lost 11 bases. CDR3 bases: TGTGCCAGCAGTTCCGGGACTAAGCAGTTCTTC. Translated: CASSSGTKQFF.

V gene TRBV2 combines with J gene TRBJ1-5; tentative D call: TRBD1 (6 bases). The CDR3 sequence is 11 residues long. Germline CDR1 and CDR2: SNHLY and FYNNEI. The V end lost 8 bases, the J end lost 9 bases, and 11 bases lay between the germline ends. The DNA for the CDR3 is TGTGCCAGCGGACAGTTCGGGCCCCAGCATTTT. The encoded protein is CASGQFGPQHF.

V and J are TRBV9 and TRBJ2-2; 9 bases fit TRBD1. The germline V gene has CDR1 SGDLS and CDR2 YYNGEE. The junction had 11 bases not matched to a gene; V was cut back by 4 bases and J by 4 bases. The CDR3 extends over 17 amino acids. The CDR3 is CASSPSGQGFFTGELFF. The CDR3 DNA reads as TGTGCCAGCAGCCCATCGGGACAGGGATTTTTCACCGGGGAGCTGTTTTTT.

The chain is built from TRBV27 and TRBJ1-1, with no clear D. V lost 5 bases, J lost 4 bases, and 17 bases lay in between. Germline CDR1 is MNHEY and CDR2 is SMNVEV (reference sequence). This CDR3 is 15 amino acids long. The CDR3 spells CASSPLGQAGTEAFF. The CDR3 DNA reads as TGTGCCAGCAGTCCGCTAGGGCAGGCGGGCACTGAAGCTTTCTTT.

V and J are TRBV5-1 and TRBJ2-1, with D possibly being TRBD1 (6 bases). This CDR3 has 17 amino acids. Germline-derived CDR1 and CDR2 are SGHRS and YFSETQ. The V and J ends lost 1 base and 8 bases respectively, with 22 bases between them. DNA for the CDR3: TGCGCCAGCAGCTTGTTTGGTGGGACATCCTCCTGGGATGAGCAGTTCTTC. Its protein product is CASSLFGGTSSWDEQFF.

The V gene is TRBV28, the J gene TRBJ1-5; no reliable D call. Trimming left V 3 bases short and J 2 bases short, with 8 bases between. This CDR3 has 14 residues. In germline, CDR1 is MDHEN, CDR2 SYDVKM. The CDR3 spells CASSLSGGNQPQHF. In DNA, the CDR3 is TGTGCCAGCAGTTTGAGCGGAGGCAATCAGCCCCAGCATTTT.

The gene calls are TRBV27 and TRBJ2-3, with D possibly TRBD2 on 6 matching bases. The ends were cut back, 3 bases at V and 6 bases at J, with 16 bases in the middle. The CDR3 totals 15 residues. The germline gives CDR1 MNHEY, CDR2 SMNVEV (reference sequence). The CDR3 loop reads CASSFWGGTGDTQYF. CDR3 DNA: TGTGCCAGCAGTTTTTGGGGAGGCACCGGTGATACGCAGTATTTT.

CDR3 protein: CASSYGTTGNTIYF. The CDR3 nucleotides are TGTGCCAGCAGTTACGGTACAACGGGAAACACCATATATTTT. The chain joins TRBV6-6 to TRBJ1-3, with D uncertain. Germline V gene lookup returns CDR1 MNHNY and CDR2 SVGAGI (reference sequence). The CDR3 loop spans 14 amino acids. V lost 2 bases and J 4 bases, leaving 9 bases between the germline ends.

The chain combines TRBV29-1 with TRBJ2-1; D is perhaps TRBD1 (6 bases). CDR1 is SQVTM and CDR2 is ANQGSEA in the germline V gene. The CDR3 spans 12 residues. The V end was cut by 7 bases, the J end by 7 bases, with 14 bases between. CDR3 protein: CSGLTGPNEQFF. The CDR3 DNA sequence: TGCAGCGGGTTGACAGGCCCTAATGAGCAGTTCTTC.